These 29 T cell receptor beta chains share one sample of origin, sequenced in a study of CD8+CD57+ T cells in acquired aplastic anemia. Genomic DNA acted as the template from which TCR beta VDJ combination and CDR3 sequence profiling were carried out. Each CDR3 protein is one row after TCRdb ran MiXCR on the reads. Of about 180,000 distinct CDR3 sequences listed, under 55% are singletons. The sequenced sample was sorted CD4+, CD8+, or CD8+CD57+ T cells (not recorded which) from PBMCs. These receptors all stem from a human donor in good health.

The chain has TRBV2 and TRBJ2-1; 8 bases match TRBD1. The V segment lost 10 bases and the J segment 4 bases; nucleotides outside the gene matches: 6. The CDR3 extends over 13 amino acids. CDR1 and CDR2 (germline): SNHLY, FYNNEI. CDR3 DNA sequence: TGTGCCACCGGGACAGGACCATACAATGAGCAGTTCTTC. Its translation: CATGTGPYNEQFF. The entire variable domain, with the rest obtained from reference TRBV2 and TRBJ2-1, is as follows: EPEVTQTPSHQVTQMGQEVILRCVPISNHLYFYWYRQILGQKVEFLVSFYNNEISEKSEIFDDQFSVERPDGSNFTLKIRSTKLEDSAMYFCATGTGPYNEQFFGPGTRLTVL.

This clonotype occurred a few times. The chain joins TRBV30 to TRBJ1-5; tentatively, D is TRBD1 (5 bases). Germline V gene lookup returns CDR1 GTSNPN and CDR2 SVGIG (reference sequence). The CDR3 contains 12 residues. V was shortened by 5 bases and J by 6 bases, with 11 bases between the two germline ends. The CDR3 DNA sequence: TGTGCCTGGGGGAGGGGAGTTCAGCCCCAGCATTTT. Translating gives CAWGRGVQPQHF.

V and J are TRBV7-2 and TRBJ2-7; TRBD2 aligns across 8 bases. The CDR3 length is 14 residues. Trimming took 4 bases from V and 4 from J; bases not matched to a gene: 6. Germline V lookup: CDR1 SGHTA, CDR2 FQGNSA. CDR3 sequence: CASSSGSGIYEQYF. The CDR3, as DNA: TGTGCCAGCAGCTCCGGTAGCGGGATATACGAGCAGTACTTC.

This clonotype was picked up a small number of times. The J gene is TRBJ1-5, the V gene TRBV7-3; D remains ambiguous. Germline V lookup: CDR1 SGHTA, CDR2 FQGTGA. This CDR3 is built from 13 residues. The V and J ends lost 5 bases and 7 bases respectively, with 12 bases between them. For the CDR3, the DNA is TGTGCCAGCAGCCAGAACAGTAACCAGCCCCAGCATTTT. This gives the protein CASSQNSNQPQHF.

This clonotype occurred a few times. The V call is TRBV24-1, the J call TRBJ2-1, with D hard to call. CDR1 and CDR2 from the germline V gene are KGHDR and SFDVKD. V was cut by 4 bases and J by 6 bases, with 12 bases left in between. There are 14 residues in the CDR3. The CDR3 region is CATSDHRKLNEQFF. CDR3 sequence (DNA): TGTGCCACCAGTGACCACAGAAAACTCAATGAGCAGTTCTTC.

This chain uses TRBV30 with TRBJ2-5, with a weak D call TRBD2 (6 bases). Germline CDR1 is GTSNPN and CDR2 is SVGIG (reference sequence). The germline V and J ends were trimmed by 4 bases and 5 bases, with 14 bases remaining between them. The CDR3 spans 13 residues. CDR3 sequence (DNA): TGTGCCTGGACCCAGACGGGGGTCGAGACCCAGTACTTC. It translates to CAWTQTGVETQYF. The full variable domain, in which reference TRBV30 and TRBJ2-5 provide the parts outside the CDR3, is SQTIHQWPATLVQPVGSPLSLECTVEGTSNPNLYWYRQAAGRGLQLLFYSVGIGQISSEVPQNLSASRPQDRQFILSSKKLLLSDSGFYLCAWTQTGVETQYFGPGTRLLVL.

The chain joins TRBV2 to TRBJ1-2, with 8 bases identical to TRBD1. Trimming cost V 8 bases and J 4 bases; bases outside gene matches: 12. The CDR3 has 15 amino acids. Per the germline V gene, CDR1 is SNHLY and CDR2 is FYNNEI. This chain's CDR3 is CASLLEGQGLYGYTF. Written as DNA, the CDR3 is TGTGCCAGCTTACTTGAAGGACAGGGCCTCTATGGCTACACCTTC. The full variable domain, rest sourced from reference TRBV2 and TRBJ1-2, is EPEVTQTPSHQVTQMGQEVILRCVPISNHLYFYWYRQILGQKVEFLVSFYNNEISEKSEIFDDQFSVERPDGSNFTLKIRSTKLEDSAMYFCASLLEGQGLYGYTFGSGTRLTVV.

As for this clonotype: A read error may explain this, as a much larger clone is one base away. The rearrangement links TRBV7-3 to TRBJ2-1, with TRBD1 matching 8 bases. The germline gives CDR1 SGHTA, CDR2 FQGTGA. This CDR3 has 16 amino acids. CDR3 nucleotide sequence: TGTGCCAGCAGCTTAGTAGGGACAGGTGTTTACAATGAGCAGTCCTTC. Translation: CASSLVGTGVYNEQSF.

The chain recombines TRBV7-6 with TRBJ2-7; the D gene is possibly TRBD1 (6 bases). Trimming pared 5 bases from V and 1 base from J, leaving 18 bases between. The CDR3 has 16 residues. Germline V gene sequence: CDR1 SGHVS, CDR2 FNYEAQ. DNA for the CDR3: TGTGCCAGCAGCAAAATCAGGGGCCCGGGATCCTACGAGCAGTACTTC. Encoded protein: CASSKIRGPGSYEQYF.

This clonotype has a count of ten or more. This chain uses TRBV4-1 with TRBJ2-7; no reliable D call. V was cut by 0 bases and J by 0 bases, with 9 bases left in between. This CDR3 comprises 15 residues. CDR1 and CDR2 (germline): MGHRA, YSYEKL. This CDR3 reads CASSQDYNPSYEQYF. Here the CDR3 DNA reads TGCGCCAGCAGCCAAGATTATAACCCCTCCTACGAGCAGTACTTC.

The rearrangement links TRBV2 to TRBJ2-7; D may correspond to TRBD1 or TRBD2 (7 bases each). The CDR3 loop spans 11 amino acids. Germline V gives CDR1 SNHLY, CDR2 FYNNEI. The V gene lost 11 bases and the J gene lost 4 bases, with 12 bases spanning the gap. The CDR3 sequence is CALRGGYEQYF. In DNA form, the CDR3 reads TGTGCCCTCAGGGGGGGTTACGAGCAGTACTTC.

This clonotype was seen a few times. This sequence joins TRBV29-1 and TRBJ2-1, with 11 nucleotides matching TRBD2. The CDR3 runs to 14 residues. V lost 1 base, J lost 7 bases, and 3 bases stayed unmatched. In germline, CDR1 is SQVTM, CDR2 ANQGSEA. The CDR3 bases are TGCAGCGTTGAAGGGGGACTAGCGGTAAATGAGCAGTTCTTC. This gives the protein CSVEGGLAVNEQFF.

This clonotype was recorded once. The CDR3 region has the DNA TGTGCCAGCAGCGTAGAGCAATCGAACACCGGGGAGCTGTTTTTT. Its protein is CASSVEQSNTGELFF. This chain uses TRBV9 with TRBJ2-2, with D uncertain. The CDR3 extends over 15 amino acids. V lost 0 bases to trimming and J lost 0 bases, with 6 bases between them. The germline V gene encodes CDR1 SGDLS and CDR2 YYNGEE.

This clonotype was seen ten or more times. This chain links TRBV6-1 with TRBJ1-6, with 8 positions matching TRBD1. This CDR3 contains 14 residues. Trimming removed 7 bases from V and 7 bases from J; junction bases left unmatched: 6. Germline values: CDR1 MNHNS, CDR2 SASEGT. CDR3 sequence (DNA): TGTGCCAGCATACGGACAGGGCAGAATTCACCCCTCCACTTT. It encodes CASIRTGQNSPLHF.

CDR3 sequence (DNA): TGTGCCAGCAGCTCGCCCCAGGGTGCTGGCTACACCTTC. The encoded protein is CASSSPQGAGYTF. The chain employs TRBV5-6 and TRBJ1-2, with D possibly matching TRBD1 (5 bases). The V gene lost 3 bases and the J gene lost 7 bases, with 13 bases spanning the gap. The CDR3 covers 13 residues. From germline, CDR1 is SGHDT and CDR2 YYEEEE.

This clonotype appeared many times. The chain recombines TRBV4-2 with TRBJ2-7, with 10 bases aligning to TRBD2. Germline lookup yields CDR1 LGHNA and CDR2 YNFKEQ. The CDR3 extends over 15 amino acids. V lost 2 bases, J lost 6 bases, and 7 bases stayed unmatched. The CDR3 sequence: CASSQHSGRSSEQYF. The CDR3 DNA follows: TGTGCCAGCAGCCAACATAGCGGGAGGTCGAGCGAGCAGTACTTC.

CDR3: CASSEQGIWNEKLFF. The CDR3 region has the DNA TGTGCCAGTAGTGAGCAGGGGATATGGAATGAAAAACTGTTTTTT. This chain links TRBV19 with TRBJ1-4; D is perhaps TRBD1 (6 bases). This CDR3 is 15 amino acids long. Trimming removed 5 bases from V and 5 bases from J, with 15 bases in between. The germline V gene encodes CDR1 LNHDA and CDR2 SQIVND (reference sequence).

This clonotype was recorded many times. The CDR3 DNA follows: TGTGCCAGCAGCTTCAACCCTAGTCCCCCCTACAATGAGCAGTTCTTC. Protein sequence: CASSFNPSPPYNEQFF. This chain joins TRBV7-8 and TRBJ2-1; no firm D call. There are 16 residues in the CDR3. Germline V lookup: CDR1 SGHVS, CDR2 FQNEAQ. V shed 3 bases and J shed 2 bases, with 14 bases lying between them. The whole variable domain, filled in from reference TRBV7-8 and TRBJ2-1, reads GAGVSQSPRYKVAKRGQDVALRCDPISGHVSLFWYQQALGQGPEFLTYFQNEAQLDKSGLPSDRFFAERPEGSVSTLKIQRTQQEDSAVYLCASSFNPSPPYNEQFFGPGTRLTVL.

About this clonotype: Being one base from a much bigger clone, this may be a read error. V and J are TRBV10-3 and TRBJ2-5; possible D gene TRBD2, 6 bases. The V and J ends lost 5 bases and 2 bases respectively, with 18 bases between them. Germline assignment: CDR1 ENHRY and CDR2 SYGVKD. The CDR3 spans 16 residues. The DNA for the CDR3 is TGTGCCATCAGTAACTCAGTGGGGAGGACGCAAGAGACCCAGTACTTC. Its protein product is CAISNSVGRTQETQYF.

This clonotype has a count of ten or more. V and J are TRBV5-1 and TRBJ2-5; tentative D call: TRBD2 (5 bases). This CDR3 is 15 amino acids long. Trimming shortened V by 2 bases and J by 7 bases, and 18 bases separated the two germline ends. Germline CDR1 is SGHRS and CDR2 is YFSETQ. As DNA, the CDR3 is TGCGCCAGCAGCTTTCGAATGGGAGCCCTAGGGACCCAGTACTTC. This encodes CASSFRMGALGTQYF. Full variable domain (remainder filled in from reference TRBV5-1 and TRBJ2-5): KAGVTQTPRYLIKTRGQQVTLSCSPISGHRSVSWYQQTPGQGLQFLFEYFSETQRNKGNFPGRFSGRQFSNSRSEMNVSTLELGDSALYLCASSFRMGALGTQYFGPGTRLLVL.

This clonotype was seen repeatedly, ten times or more. The chain uses TRBV12-3 or TRBV12-4 and TRBJ2-1, with 7 bases lining up with TRBD2. V was pared by 6 bases and J by 3 bases, with 8 bases of the junction left unmatched. This CDR3 has 15 amino acids. This CDR3 reads CASSAREGYYNEQFF. CDR3 DNA sequence: TGTGCCAGCAGCGCAAGGGAGGGGTACTACAATGAGCAGTTCTTC.

In its sample, this clonotype was seen many times. The chain is built from TRBV7-2 and TRBJ1-2; 8 bases fit TRBD1. The germline CDR1 and CDR2 sequences are SGHTA and FQGNSA. The J segment lost 3 bases and the V segment lost 5 bases, leaving 8 bases of the junction unmatched. The CDR3 loop spans 15 amino acids. CDR3 in DNA: TGTGCCAGCAGCCCCCAGCCAGGGGGCTACTATGGCTACACCTTC. Amino acids: CASSPQPGGYYGYTF. Using reference TRBV7-2 and TRBJ1-2 for the parts outside the CDR3, the full variable domain is GAGVSQSPSNKVTEKGKDVELRCDPISGHTALYWYRQSLGQGLEFLIYFQGNSAPDKSGLPSDRFSAERTGGSVSTLTIQRTQQEDSAVYLCASSPQPGGYYGYTFGSGTRLTVV.

The rearrangement links TRBV6-1 to TRBJ1-1, with TRBD1 identical over 12 bases. The CDR3 sequence is 13 residues long. The germline gives CDR1 MNHNS, CDR2 SASEGT. J lost 7 bases, V lost 6 bases, and 3 bases had no gene match. DNA for the CDR3: TGTGCCAGCAGGGGACAGGGGGCAGTTGAAGCTTTCTTT. Translation gives CASRGQGAVEAFF.

J is TRBJ1-1 and V is TRBV2; 7 bases map to TRBD1. The J segment lost 0 bases and the V segment lost 4 bases, leaving 5 bases of the junction unmatched. This CDR3 contains 15 residues. Germline V gene lookup returns CDR1 SNHLY and CDR2 FYNNEI. Here the CDR3 reads CASSADRVMNTEAFF. The CDR3 nucleotides are TGTGCCAGCAGTGCAGACAGGGTCATGAACACTGAAGCTTTCTTT.

This CDR3 reads CASSYSGTSSYNEQFF. The CDR3 bases are TGTGCCAGCAGTTACTCAGGGACTAGCTCCTACAATGAGCAGTTCTTC. The gene calls are TRBV6-2 or TRBV6-3 and TRBJ2-1, with 8 bases matching TRBD2. Germline V lookup: CDR1 MNHEY, CDR2 SVGEGT. J lost 0 bases, V lost 0 bases, and 1 base had no gene match. The CDR3 has 16 amino acids.

This clonotype was seen a few times. The rearrangement links TRBV2 to TRBJ2-7; 9 bases are shared with TRBD1. There are 14 residues in the CDR3. V dropped 6 bases and J dropped 7; count of bases not matched to a gene: 10. Germline V lookup: CDR1 SNHLY, CDR2 FYNNEI. The CDR3 here is CASSTDRGTLEQYF. CDR3 nucleotides: TGTGCCAGCAGCACGGACAGGGGTACGTTGGAGCAGTACTTC.

The J gene is TRBJ2-7, the V gene TRBV25-1; 8 bases are shared with TRBD1. J was trimmed by 7 bases and V by 4 bases; bases with no gene match: 6. This CDR3 spans 13 amino acids. Germline CDR1 MGHDK, CDR2 SYGVNS. DNA of the CDR3: TGTGCCAGCAGTGGAGCAGGGGGCAGGGAGCAGTACTTC. This translates into CASSGAGGREQYF.

The CDR3 loop reads CASSHHSRRMNTEAFF. The CDR3 DNA follows: TGTGCCAGCAGCCACCATTCCCGCAGAATGAACACTGAAGCTTTCTTT. This sequence joins TRBV14 and TRBJ1-1, with D uncertain. The CDR3 is 16 amino acids. V was shortened by 3 bases and J by 0 bases, with 14 bases between the two germline ends. Germline V gene lookup returns CDR1 SGHDN and CDR2 FVKESK.

This rearrangement joins TRBV20-1 to TRBJ2-7, with D hard to call. Per germline, CDR1 DFQATT and CDR2 SNEGSKA (reference sequence). V lost 3 bases and J lost 4, with 13 bases in between. This CDR3 spans 13 amino acids. CDR3 sequence (DNA): TGCAGTGCTAGGCCTCGTGGGATATACGAGCAGTACTTC. The encoded protein is CSARPRGIYEQYF.